This is a list of T cell receptor beta chains from one sample in a study of CD8+ T cells in alopecia areata. Repertoires were generated with immunoSEQ multiplex PCR, while TCRdb's copy carries only in-frame clones and drops some. Here the sample spans 130,000 to 150,000 clones, 80% to 90% being singletons. The source material was CD8+ T cells sorted from blood, sampled at week 0. Receptors were obtained from a human donor with alopecia areata. The CDR3 runs from the conserved cysteine through the conserved F or W. A D gene is named only where the DNA matches it firmly. Clone size is shown for a subset of rows, as once, few, many or a class of expanded clone.

>TRBJ2-7|TRBV4-1|once|TRBD2
CASSPGLADEQYF
TGCGCCAGCAGCCCGGGACTAGCTGACGAGCAGTACTTC
>TRBJ2-7|TRBV19|NA|TRBD2
CASSLTSGSEQYF
TGTGCCAGTAGTTTGACTAGCGGGAGCGAGCAGTACTTC
>TRBJ2-7|TRBV9|NA|TRBD2
CASSARTSGDLYEQYF
TGTGCCAGCAGCGCCCGGACTAGCGGGGACCTCTACGAGCAGTACTTC
>TRBJ2-3|TRBV11-3|NA|NA
CASSDRDMMEDTQYF
TGTGCCAGCAGTGACCGGGACATGATGGAAGATACGCAGTATTTT
>TRBJ1-4|TRBV7-9|NA|TRBD1
CASSPGQGEKEKLFF
TGTGCCAGCAGCCCAGGACAGGGCGAGAAGGAAAAACTGTTTTTT
>TRBJ2-2|TRBV27|NA|NA
CASTKGNTGELFF
TGTGCCAGCACCAAAGGCAACACCGGGGAGCTGTTTTTT
>TRBJ2-2|TRBV29-1|once|TRBD1
CSVEEQGANTGELFF
TGCAGCGTTGAAGAACAGGGGGCGAACACCGGGGAGCTGTTTTTT
>TRBJ2-1|TRBV29-1|NA|TRBD2
CSVEGLAGRSSYNEQFF
TGCAGCGTTGAGGGACTAGCGGGACGAAGCTCCTACAATGAGCAGTTCTTC
>TRBJ2-7|TRBV2|NA|NA
CASMVGYQGAYEQYF
TGTGCCAGCATGGTCGGGTACCAAGGGGCCTACGAGCAGTACTTC
>TRBJ2-1|TRBV7-9|NA|NA
CASSLSLLGNEQFF
TGTGCCAGCAGCTTAAGCCTACTAGGGAATGAGCAGTTCTTC
>TRBJ1-5|TRBV6-6|once|NA
CASGEWANQPQHF
TGTGCCAGCGGAGAGTGGGCGAACCAGCCCCAGCATTTT
>TRBJ1-1|TRBV7-9|once|TRBD1
CASSPLKGARTEAFF
TGTGCCAGCAGCCCCCTTAAGGGGGCGAGAACTGAAGCTTTCTTT
>TRBJ1-4|TRBV7-9|NA|NA
CASSLVFQDLITTNEKLFF
TGTGCCAGCAGCTTAGTTTTTCAAGACCTAATTACAACTAATGAAAAACTGTTTTTT
>TRBJ2-7|TRBV7-2|NA|NA
CASSLYNHEQYF
TGTGCCAGCAGCTTATACAATCACGAGCAGTACTTC
>TRBJ1-2|TRBV6-5|NA|NA
CASSEGAEYGYTF
TGTGCCAGCAGTGAAGGTGCGGAATATGGCTACACCTTC
>TRBJ2-7|TRBV5-4|NA|NA
CASGNRDHYEQYF
TGTGCCAGCGGCAACAGGGATCACTACGAGCAGTACTTC
>TRBJ2-3|TRBV7-9|NA|NA
CASTESTDTQYF
TGTGCCAGCACCGAGAGCACAGATACGCAGTATTTT
>TRBJ1-4|TRBV6-5|NA|TRBD1
CASYTGTDGEKLFF
TGTGCCAGCTACACCGGGACAGATGGTGAAAAACTGTTTTTT
>TRBJ2-3|TRBV9|once|NA
CASSPGRSTDTQYF
TGTGCCAGCAGCCCCGGACGGTCCACAGATACGCAGTATTTT
>TRBJ1-5|TRBV2|NA|NA
CASSRTRGARQPQHF
TGTGCCAGCAGCCGAACGCGAGGGGCTCGACAGCCCCAGCATTTT
>TRBJ2-7|TRBV6-5|NA|NA
CASSYLGHVDEQYF
TGTGCCAGCAGTTACCTGGGACATGTGGACGAGCAGTACTTC
>TRBJ2-5|TRBV6-5|NA|TRBD1
CASSYGQGARETQYF
TGTGCCAGCAGTTATGGACAGGGGGCCCGTGAGACCCAGTACTTC
>TRBJ2-3|TRBV2|NA|NA
CASSDGGNTDTQYF
TGTGCCAGCAGTGACGGGGGCAACACAGATACGCAGTATTTT
>TRBJ2-1|TRBV19|NA|NA
CASSPPWAYNEQFF
TGTGCCAGTAGTCCCCCCTGGGCCTACAATGAGCAGTTCTTC
>TRBJ2-1|TRBV27|NA|NA
CASSTTYNEQFF
TGTGCCAGCAGTACTACCTACAATGAGCAGTTCTTC
>TRBJ2-2|TRBV6-6|NA|TRBD1
CASTPTGYTGELFF
TGTGCCAGCACCCCGACAGGGTACACCGGGGAGCTGTTTTTT
>TRBJ2-3|TRBV7-8|NA|TRBD2
CASSLAWTSGGDTDTQYF
TGTGCCAGCAGCTTAGCCTGGACTAGCGGGGGGGACACAGATACGCAGTATTTT
>TRBJ1-1|TRBV27|NA|NA
CASSYMVANTEAFF
TGTGCCAGCAGTTACATGGTAGCGAACACTGAAGCTTTCTTT
>TRBJ2-3|TRBV12-5|NA|NA
CASGLGHYTDTQYF
TGTGCTAGTGGTTTGGGACACTACACAGATACGCAGTATTTT
>TRBJ2-1|TRBV5-1|NA|NA
CASSSTNYNEQFF
TGCGCCAGCAGCTCGACAAACTACAATGAGCAGTTCTTC
>TRBJ2-7|TRBV7-7|NA|NA
CASSPAGSYEQYF
TGTGCTAGCAGCCCGGCGGGCTCCTACGAGCAGTACTTC
>TRBJ2-1|TRBV7-9|NA|TRBD2
CASSPDSGGPSYNEQFF
TGTGCCAGCAGCCCTGATAGCGGGGGGCCTTCCTACAATGAGCAGTTCTTC
>TRBJ1-1|TRBV30|NA|NA
CAWRSGRMNTEAFF
TGTGCCTGGAGATCCGGACGGATGAACACTGAAGCTTTCTTT
>TRBJ2-3|TRBV4-1|NA|TRBD1
CASSQTRTGTDTQYF
TGCGCCAGCAGCCAGACCAGGACAGGAACAGATACGCAGTATTTT
>TRBJ1-5|TRBV29-1|few|NA
CSVQGSNQPQHF
TGCAGCGTCCAGGGAAGCAATCAGCCCCAGCATTTT
>TRBJ2-1|TRBV4-1|NA|TRBD2
CASSQGQRELDEQFF
TGCGCCAGCAGCCAAGGACAGCGGGAGCTCGATGAGCAGTTCTTC
>TRBJ2-1|TRBV29-1|few|TRBD2
CSVETASGTYNEQFF
TGCAGCGTTGAAACGGCTAGCGGTACCTACAATGAGCAGTTCTTC
>TRBJ2-1|TRBV7-2|NA|NA
CASSLISNSYNEQFF
TGTGCCAGCAGCTTAATTTCCAACTCCTACAATGAGCAGTTCTTC
>TRBJ1-2|TRBV2|NA|NA
CASSEDAARDYGYTF
TGTGCCAGCAGTGAAGACGCCGCCAGGGACTATGGCTACACCTTC
>TRBJ2-7|TRBV29-1|NA|TRBD2
CSAKARLAGVYEQYF
TGCAGCGCCAAGGCTCGACTAGCGGGAGTCTACGAGCAGTACTTC
>TRBJ1-1|TRBV13|NA|NA
CASSLGVGVLDTEAFF
TGTGCCAGCAGCCTGGGGGTCGGGGTATTGGACACTGAAGCTTTCTTT
>TRBJ2-1|TRBV29-1|NA|NA
CSVADDSNEQFF
TGCAGCGTGGCCGACGACTCCAATGAGCAGTTCTTC
>TRBJ2-3|TRBV11-2|NA|NA
CASSPIGGTDTQYF
TGTGCCAGCAGCCCAATAGGGGGCACAGATACGCAGTATTTT
>TRBJ2-7|TRBV7-6|NA|TRBD1
CASSLGQGAIEQYF
TGTGCCAGCAGCTTAGGACAGGGGGCTATCGAGCAGTACTTC
>TRBJ2-7|TRBV29-1|NA|NA
CSVAGPSSYEQYF
TGCAGCGTTGCTGGCCCCAGCTCCTACGAGCAGTACTTC
>TRBJ2-7|TRBV5-1|NA|NA
CASSLESGSPASYEQYF
TGCGCCAGCAGCTTGGAATCCGGTTCCCCGGCAAGCTACGAGCAGTACTTC
>TRBJ1-2|TRBV7-9|NA|NA
CASYNGGGGYTF
TGTGCCAGCTATAACGGGGGCGGAGGCTACACCTTC
>TRBJ2-7|TRBV27|NA|NA
CASSLIPGNPYEQYF
TGTGCCAGCAGTTTAATCCCCGGGAACCCCTACGAGCAGTACTTC
>TRBJ1-2|TRBV27|NA|NA
CASSPANYGYTF
TGTGCCAGCAGTCCAGCAAACTATGGCTACACCTTC
>TRBJ2-2|TRBV4-2|NA|TRBD2
CASSPGLAGPANTGELFF
TGTGCCAGCAGCCCCGGACTAGCGGGGCCTGCGAACACCGGGGAGCTGTTTTTT
>TRBJ2-3|TRBV27|once|NA
CASSTSGIWWDTQYF
TGTGCCAGCAGTACTTCCGGGATCTGGTGGGATACGCAGTATTTT
>TRBJ1-2|TRBV9|NA|NA
CASSVEGIEGYTF
TGTGCCAGCAGCGTAGAGGGAATTGAGGGCTACACCTTC
>TRBJ2-7|TRBV6-5|NA|TRBD2
CASSHGTSGGYEQYF
TGTGCCAGCAGCCATGGGACTAGCGGCGGCTACGAGCAGTACTTC
>TRBJ2-3|TRBV27|NA|NA
CASSLRARKDTQYF
TGTGCCAGCAGTTTAAGGGCTAGAAAAGATACGCAGTATTTT
>TRBJ1-1|TRBV27|NA|NA
CASSLWIRRGEGNTEAFF
TGTGCCAGCAGTTTATGGATTCGGCGGGGAGAAGGGAACACTGAAGCTTTCTTT
>TRBJ2-7|TRBV2|NA|TRBD2
CASSGTRTNIWDEQYF
TGTGCCAGCAGTGGGACTAGAACTAATATTTGGGACGAGCAGTACTTC
>TRBJ2-7|TRBV14|few|NA
CASSQDLDAYEQYF
TGTGCCAGCAGCCAAGATCTGGACGCCTACGAGCAGTACTTC
>TRBJ2-5|TRBV10-2|few|NA
CASSESGPPGETQYF
TGCGCCAGCAGTGAGTCGGGCCCACCGGGAGAGACCCAGTACTTC
>TRBJ1-4|TRBV27|once|TRBD1
CASKEQGANEKLFF
TGTGCCAGCAAAGAGCAGGGGGCGAATGAAAAACTGTTTTTT